This passage covers 23 T cell receptor beta chains from one sample sequenced in a study of molecular identifiers for immune sequencing clone quantification. A single record per CDR3 protein comes from TCRdb applying MiXCR to the PCR reads. The profile shows 460,000 or so distinct CDR3 sequences, about a fifth of them singletons. Sequenced: naive CD8+ T cells from blood, with Jurkat cell RNA spiked in. Subset given: FACS-sorted CD8+CD4-CCR7+CD45RA+ naive T cells. Source of these receptors: a human donor in good health. Some libraries in this study had Jurkat cell RNA spiked in.

There are a few counts of this clonotype. This chain uses TRBV7-9 with TRBJ2-7, with D perhaps TRBD1 (6 bases). Trimming removed 7 bases at V and 3 bases at J, with 19 bases between. Germline lookup yields CDR1 SEHNR and CDR2 FQNEAQ (reference sequence). This CDR3 region has 15 residues. CDR3 protein: CASNDNRDNYYEQYF. As DNA, the CDR3 is TGTGCCAGCAACGATAACCGGGACAATTACTACGAGCAGTACTTC.

This clonotype was seen a handful of times. This sequence joins TRBV6-5 and TRBJ2-3; D is possibly TRBD1 or TRBD2 (5 bases each). The V gene lost 2 bases and the J gene lost 0 bases, with 15 bases spanning the gap. Germline CDR1 and CDR2: MNHEY and SVGAGI. The CDR3 covers 17 residues. The CDR3 spells CASSYGAPGPSTDTQYF. CDR3 nucleotide sequence: TGTGCCAGCAGTTACGGTGCACCGGGACCCAGCACAGATACGCAGTATTTT.

This clonotype was seen many times. The V gene is TRBV7-9, the J gene TRBJ1-1; tentatively, D is TRBD1 (6 bases). This CDR3 has 14 residues. Deletions cut 6 bases from V and 3 bases from J, with 14 bases between. CDR1 and CDR2 (germline): SEHNR, FQNEAQ (reference sequence). The chain's CDR3 is CASSLGGGDTEAFF. Here the CDR3 DNA reads TGTGCCAGCAGTTTGGGAGGGGGAGACACTGAAGCTTTCTTT.

This clonotype was observed a handful of times. J is TRBJ1-1 and V is TRBV20-1, with D perhaps matching TRBD1 (5 bases). The CDR3 runs to 14 residues. Trimming took 3 bases from V and 4 from J, leaving 15 bases between them. CDR1 is DFQATT and CDR2 is SNEGSKA in the germline V gene (reference sequence). In nucleotides, the CDR3 is TGCAGTGCTAGCGATCAAGGGGATCTCACTGAAGCTTTCTTT. It translates to CSASDQGDLTEAFF.

This clonotype was seen more than once but under ten times. The rearrangement uses TRBV7-9 and TRBJ1-2, with D tentatively TRBD1 (5 bases). The germline gives CDR1 SEHNR, CDR2 FQNEAQ (reference sequence). The CDR3 runs 18 residues. V was pared by 7 bases and J by 0 bases, with 24 bases between. The CDR3, as DNA: TGTGCCAGCAACCCCCACGACGGGGCGCGCATGACTAACTATGGCTACACCTTC. Its translation is CASNPHDGARMTNYGYTF.

In its sample, this clonotype was seen many times. One end of the junction is discordant with germline, which a read error may explain. The rearrangement uses TRBV7-2 and TRBJ2-2, with D uncertain. Germline V gives CDR1 SGHTA, CDR2 FQGNSA. The length of the CDR3 is 14 residues. The CDR3 region has the DNA TGTGCCAGCAGTTTAGGCGTGAACACCGGGGAGCTGTTTTTT. As protein: CASSLGVNTGELFF.

Comments on this clonotype: A much larger clone lies one base from this, so it may be a read error. This chain joins TRBV7-2 and TRBJ2-5; no firm D call. CDR1 and CDR2 from the germline V gene are SGHTA and FQGNSA. This CDR3 has 15 residues. Here the CDR3 DNA reads TGTGTCAGCAGCCGTAAACCCTCAGTAGGGGAGACCCAGTACTTC. Translation: CVSSRKPSVGETQYF.

This clonotype was recorded at least ten times. This chain uses TRBV28 with TRBJ2-6; D assignment may be TRBD1 or TRBD2 (5 bases each). Germline V gives CDR1 MDHEN, CDR2 SYDVKM. The V gene lost 5 bases and the J gene lost 0 bases, with 23 bases spanning the gap. There are 20 residues in the CDR3. The CDR3 spells CASSPPYRDGSYSGANVLTF. CDR3 sequence (DNA): TGTGCCAGCAGTCCCCCTTATAGGGACGGAAGCTACTCTGGGGCCAACGTCCTGACTTTC.

The rearrangement uses TRBV5-4 and TRBJ2-3, with D unresolved. V was shortened by 0 bases and J by 2 bases, with 7 bases between the two germline ends. The CDR3 length is 14 residues. Germline V CDR1 and CDR2: SGHNT, YYREEE (reference sequence). DNA of the CDR3: TGTGCCAGCAGCTTGGGGATTTTCACAGATACGCAGTATTTT. Protein product: CASSLGIFTDTQYF.

This clonotype was seen ten or more times. V and J are TRBV7-2 and TRBJ2-5, with 10 bases fitting TRBD2. The trim removed 3 bases at V and 8 bases at J, leaving 9 bases unmatched. Germline assignment: CDR1 SGHTA and CDR2 FQGNSA. The CDR3 has 15 amino acids. The CDR3 nucleotides read TGTGCCAGCAGCTTCGGGACTAGCGCACTCAGAACCCAGTACTTC. Its translation is CASSFGTSALRTQYF.

About this clonotype: One end of the junction varies from germline; a read error may be responsible. The rearrangement uses TRBV2 and TRBJ2-4, with TRBD1 matching 8 bases. The CDR3 consists of 17 residues. From germline, CDR1 is SNHLY and CDR2 FYNNEI. Here the CDR3 reads CARPRGREGEAENIQYF. For the CDR3, the DNA is TGTGCCAGACCCAGGGGGCGCGAAGGAGAAGCCGAAAACATTCAGTACTTC.

This chain links TRBV12-3 or TRBV12-4 with TRBJ2-5; D may be TRBD1 (6 bases). V shed 3 bases and J shed 0 bases, with 14 bases lying between them. The CDR3 consists of 16 residues. The CDR3 region is CASSLVGAGDQETQYF. The CDR3 bases are TGTGCCAGCAGTTTGGTGGGGGCCGGCGACCAAGAGACCCAGTACTTC.

This clonotype showed up many times. The V call is TRBV20-1, the J call TRBJ2-5; 9 bases align to TRBD2. V shed 3 bases, J shed 2 bases, and the junction held 13 bases outside the gene matches. The CDR3 consists of 17 residues. Germline lookup yields CDR1 DFQATT and CDR2 SNEGSKA (reference sequence). The CDR3, as DNA: TGCAGTGCTAGGACCCCGGGTAGCGGGGGCCTACAAGAGACCCAGTACTTC. It specifies CSARTPGSGGLQETQYF.

There are a few counts of this clonotype. The rearrangement joins TRBV4-1 to TRBJ1-1; the D gene is possibly TRBD1 (5 bases). CDR3 length: 14 residues. CDR1 MGHRA and CDR2 YSYEKL come from the germline V gene. Between the trimmed V and J ends, which lost 4 bases and 3 bases, there was a span of 12 bases. CDR3 protein: CASSPSQGDTEAFF. CDR3 in DNA: TGCGCCAGCAGCCCCAGTCAGGGCGACACTGAAGCTTTCTTT.

This clonotype was counted a few times. The genes are TRBV5-6 and TRBJ2-7; 11 nucleotides align to TRBD2. This CDR3 is built from 17 residues. The germline gives CDR1 SGHDT, CDR2 YYEEEE. V was clipped by 4 bases and J by 1 base; unmatched bases: 10. The CDR3 DNA sequence: TGTGCCAGCAGCGCCGGGACTAGCGGATACCCTTCCTACGAGCAGTACTTC. Its protein product is CASSAGTSGYPSYEQYF.

This clonotype came up many times. V usage is TRBV18 and J usage is TRBJ1-5; tentative D call: TRBD1 (5 bases). The CDR3 contains 15 residues. Germline V CDR1 and CDR2: KGHSH, LQKENI. The ends were cut back, 4 bases at V and 8 bases at J, with 18 bases in the middle. The CDR3 DNA sequence: TGTGCCAGCTCACGCTTTGTCGACAGCGTTGAGCCCCAGCATTTT. Its protein is CASSRFVDSVEPQHF.

To note about this clonotype: The junction departs from the called germline gene at one end, perhaps through a read error. The rearrangement joins TRBV28 to TRBJ2-7; maybe TRBD1 (5 bases). CDR3 size: 17 residues. Germline CDR1 reads MDHEN; CDR2 reads SYDVKM. CDR3 region: CASSLSRRDSSSYEQCF. The CDR3 DNA reads TGTGCCAGCAGTTTAAGTCGTCGCGACAGCTCGTCCTACGAGCAGTGCTTC.

This clonotype appeared many times. The rearrangement links TRBV7-2 to TRBJ2-1, with D perhaps matching TRBD1 (6 bases). The CDR3 is 15 amino acids. Trimming took 4 bases from V and 4 from J, leaving 14 bases between them. CDR1 SGHTA and CDR2 FQGNSA come from the germline V gene. The CDR3, as DNA: TGTGCCAGCAGCTGGCAGGGGTCCGAGTACAATGAGCAGTTCTTC. As protein: CASSWQGSEYNEQFF.

This clonotype came up once. The J gene is TRBJ2-5, the V gene TRBV12-3 or TRBV12-4; weak D call: TRBD2 (6 bases). The CDR3 runs to 21 residues. Deletions cut 7 bases from V and 0 bases from J, with 33 bases between. This chain's CDR3 is CASNSNPAGFRETSYQETQYF. DNA for the CDR3: TGTGCCAGCAATTCCAATCCCGCGGGGTTCCGCGAAACTTCGTACCAAGAGACCCAGTACTTC.

This clonotype was seen many times. V gene TRBV7-9 combines with J gene TRBJ2-6; TRBD1 matches 7 bases. There are 18 residues in the CDR3. V shed 5 bases, J shed 1 base, and the junction held 11 bases outside the gene matches. Germline V lookup: CDR1 SEHNR, CDR2 FQNEAQ (reference sequence). In DNA, the CDR3 is TGTGCCAGCAGCCCAACGACAGGGAGCCCATCTGGGGCCAACGTCCTGACTTTC. This codes for CASSPTTGSPSGANVLTF.

This clonotype was seen at least ten times. The rearrangement links TRBV7-2 to TRBJ1-1; D uncertain. V lost 1 base and J lost 6, with 12 bases in between. Germline values: CDR1 SGHTA, CDR2 FQGNSA. The length of the CDR3 is 14 residues. The DNA of the CDR3 is TGTGCCAGCAGCTTAGTCACAGCCACCTCTGAAGCTTTCTTT. Translating it yields CASSLVTATSEAFF.

About this clonotype: The junction departs from germline at one end; a sequencing error may be responsible. The chain carries TRBV20-1 and TRBJ2-7; 7 bases match TRBD1. The germline gives CDR1 DFQATT, CDR2 SNEGSKA (reference sequence). The CDR3 runs 14 residues. The CDR3 region has the DNA TGCGGTGCTAGAGCCAGGGACAGTACCTACGAGCAGTACTTC. This sequence encodes CGARARDSTYEQYF.

At least ten counts were recorded for this clonotype. The chain joins TRBV5-1 to TRBJ2-7; D gene ambiguous. Germline V gene lookup returns CDR1 SGHRS and CDR2 YFSETQ. The V gene lost 1 base and the J gene lost 5 bases, with 13 bases spanning the gap. The length of the CDR3 is 14 residues. CDR3 in amino acids: CASSLNGLRDEQYF. CDR3 DNA sequence: TGCGCCAGCAGCTTGAACGGGCTGAGAGACGAGCAGTACTTC.